The 11 T cell receptor beta chains reported below all come from one sample, sequenced in a study of blood T cells in healthy people across ages. Together with a sample-barcoded 5' primer, a J-beta primer mix was included in a second PCR lasting roughly 6 to 12 cycles. One entry per CDR3 protein, called by TCRdb with MiXCR from the 5' RACE reads. The sample holds about 400,000 distinct CDR3 sequences, 50% to 60% seen once. The sample was blood. The receptor set was obtained from a man in his sixties in good health.

About this clonotype itself: Mismatch with germline at one junction end may stem from a read error. The V and J genes are TRBV10-3 and TRBJ2-1, with 12 bases matching TRBD2. Germline V lookup: CDR1 ENHRY, CDR2 SYGVKD. This CDR3 comprises 16 residues. The CDR3 is CAISDLAGGPRNGQFF. Here the CDR3 DNA reads TGTGCCATCAGTGATCTAGCGGGAGGGCCTCGCAATGGGCAGTTCTTC.

Notes on this clonotype: A single base separates this from a much larger clone, so it may be a read error. The chain combines TRBV7-2 with TRBJ1-1, with D perhaps TRBD1 (6 bases). The germline CDR1 and CDR2 sequences are SGHTA and FQGNSA. With 4 bases removed from V and 0 bases from J, the gap between germline ends came to 9 bases. The CDR3 is 14 amino acids. The CDR3 is CTSSYGQMNTEAFF. CDR3 nucleotides: TGTACCAGCAGCTACGGACAGATGAACACTGAAGCTTTCTTT. The complete variable domain, with remaining parts taken from reference TRBV7-2 and TRBJ1-1, reads GAGVSQSPSNKVTEKGKDVELRCDPISGHTALYWYRQSLGQGLEFLIYFQGNSAPDKSGLPSDRFSAERTGGSVSTLTIQRTQQEDSAVYLCTSSYGQMNTEAFFGQGTRLTVV.

This clonotype was seen repeatedly, ten times or more. V usage is TRBV20-1 and J usage is TRBJ2-3; 8 bases line up with TRBD2. V was clipped by 5 bases and J by 0 bases; unmatched bases: 13. Germline V gives CDR1 DFQATT, CDR2 SNEGSKA (reference sequence). The CDR3 consists of 17 residues. CDR3 region: CSAAPGGGSPSTDTQYF. In DNA, the CDR3 is TGCAGTGCTGCACCCGGCGGGGGGTCACCTAGCACAGATACGCAGTATTTT.

V gene TRBV5-6 combines with J gene TRBJ1-2; 7 bases agree with TRBD1. The length of the CDR3 is 13 residues. Germline lookup yields CDR1 SGHDT and CDR2 YYEEEE. V dropped 5 bases and J dropped 8; count of bases not matched to a gene: 9. The CDR3 coding sequence is TGTGCCAGCAGGACGATCGAAGGGGGCGGCTACACCTTC. Its translation is CASRTIEGGGYTF.

The chain carries TRBV3-1 and TRBJ2-5, with D perhaps matching TRBD2 (6 bases). This CDR3 has 14 amino acids. V lost 0 bases and J lost 5, with 10 bases in between. The V gene's germline CDR1 is LGHDT and CDR2 YNNKEL (reference sequence). In DNA, the CDR3 is TGTGCCAGCAGCCAAGAACTAGCTGGGGAGACCCAGTACTTC. Amino acids: CASSQELAGETQYF.

The CDR3: CASSIDNTDRSEAFF. The CDR3, as DNA: TGTGCCAGTAGTATAGATAACACGGACAGAAGTGAAGCTTTCTTT. This chain joins TRBV19 and TRBJ1-1, with TRBD1 as a possible D gene (6 bases). Germline V CDR1 and CDR2: LNHDA, SQIVND (reference sequence). Between the trimmed V and J ends, which lost 0 bases and 7 bases, there was a span of 15 bases. The CDR3 has 15 residues.

The rearrangement uses TRBV6-2 or TRBV6-3 and TRBJ1-2; TRBD1 matches at 9 bases. The junction had 9 bases not matched to a gene; V was cut back by 5 bases and J by 8 bases. Germline V gene sequence: CDR1 MNHEY, CDR2 SVGEGT. The CDR3 extends over 14 amino acids. The CDR3, as DNA: TGTGCCAGCAGTGACTTGGGACAGGGAGGCGGCTACACCTTC. This sequence encodes CASSDLGQGGGYTF.

V gene TRBV27 combines with J gene TRBJ1-5; no firm D call. The CDR3 covers 17 residues. Germline assignment: CDR1 MNHEY and CDR2 SMNVEV (reference sequence). The ends were cut back, 6 bases at V and 6 bases at J, with 24 bases in the middle. The CDR3, as DNA: TGTGCCAGCAGGGGAGGGTATTTTAATCTCTGGGCTCAGCCCCAGCATTTT. It yields the protein CASRGGYFNLWAQPQHF.

J is TRBJ2-5 and V is TRBV20-1; D gene ambiguous. Germline lookup yields CDR1 DFQATT and CDR2 SNEGSKA (reference sequence). Trimming pared 0 bases from V and 1 base from J, leaving 12 bases between. The CDR3 length is 15 residues. The CDR3 here is CSARDPQLIQETQYF. The CDR3 bases are TGCAGTGCTAGAGATCCCCAACTGATCCAAGAGACCCAGTACTTC.

The rearrangement joins TRBV5-1 to TRBJ1-1; D gene uncertain. The germline gives CDR1 SGHRS, CDR2 YFSETQ. This CDR3 comprises 13 residues. The V end lost 4 bases, the J end lost 0 bases, and 7 bases lay between the germline ends. Here the CDR3 reads CASSRNMNTEAFF. The CDR3 DNA reads as TGCGCCAGCAGCCGCAATATGAACACTGAAGCTTTCTTT.

The V and J genes are TRBV11-2 and TRBJ2-1, with TRBD1 matching 8 bases. Germline CDR1 SGHAT, CDR2 FQNNGV. With V trimmed by 5 bases and J by 6 bases, 6 bases remained unmatched. The CDR3 runs to 14 residues. CDR3 bases: TGTGCCAGCAGCCCGGACAGGGTGGGCAATGAGCAGTTCTTC. Protein product: CASSPDRVGNEQFF.